Each of the 15 T cell receptor beta chains below was sequenced from the same sample in a study of Graves' ophthalmopathy and Graves' hyperthyroidism. RNA transcripts provided the template for amplifying TCR beta CDR3 regions. Investigators did first-round RT-PCR with HTBI primers, then second-round multiplex PCR. TCRdb itself ran the multiplex PCR reads through MiXCR, one entry per CDR3 protein. The data show over a million distinct CDR3 sequences, 35% to 40% seen once. Sequencing was performed on peripheral blood or thyroid tissue (not recorded which). The receptors were gathered from an adult man with Graves' hyperthyroidism.

The chain links TRBV12-3 or TRBV12-4 to TRBJ2-3, with 8 bases fitting TRBD2. V was clipped by 3 bases and J by 10 bases; unmatched bases: 3. CDR3 length equals 12 residues. CDR3: CASSFLTSAQYF. The DNA for the CDR3 is TGTGCCAGCAGTTTTTTGACTAGCGCGCAGTATTTT.

Note on this clonotype: Relative to the germline gene, one junction end is altered; a read error may explain this. The genes are TRBV4-1 and TRBJ1-5, with D unresolved. CDR1 MGHRA and CDR2 YSYEKL come from the germline V gene. The CDR3 consists of 13 residues. The CDR3 here is CASSLEGNQLQHF. The DNA of the CDR3 is TGCGCCAGCAGTCTCGAAGGAAATCAGCTCCAGCATTTT.

The chain employs TRBV7-2 and TRBJ1-6; possibly TRBD1 for D (5 bases). The length of the CDR3 is 15 residues. The V end lost 5 bases, the J end lost 9 bases, and 17 bases lay between the germline ends. Germline-derived CDR1 and CDR2 are SGHTA and FQGNSA. The CDR3 DNA reads as TGTGCCAGCAGCCCCCCAGGGTTTCAAGGTTCACCCCTCCACTTT. As protein: CASSPPGFQGSPLHF.

The chain couples TRBV7-8 to TRBJ2-7, with 7 bases identical to TRBD2. The CDR3 contains 17 residues. J lost 0 bases, V lost 0 bases, and 8 bases had no gene match. Germline loops: CDR1 SGHVS, CDR2 FQNEAQ. The CDR3 sequence is CASSLANSGWNSYEQYF. CDR3 in DNA: TGTGCCAGCAGCTTAGCAAATAGCGGGTGGAACTCCTACGAGCAGTACTTC.

Many counts were recorded for this clonotype. The chain uses TRBV7-9 and TRBJ1-2, with D uncertain. This CDR3 comprises 12 residues. CDR1 and CDR2 (germline): SEHNR, FQNEAQ (reference sequence). Deletions cut 5 bases from V and 1 base from J, with 5 bases between. CDR3 protein: CASSADNYGYTF. Here the CDR3 DNA reads TGTGCCAGCAGCGCCGATAACTATGGCTACACCTTC.

The chain has TRBV10-3 and TRBJ2-3; 7 nucleotides match TRBD2. Germline CDR1 is ENHRY and CDR2 is SYGVKD. The J segment lost 2 bases and the V segment lost 5 bases, leaving 7 bases of the junction unmatched. The CDR3 is made up of 15 amino acids. CDR3: CAISTGLPYTDTQYF. CDR3 DNA: TGTGCCATCAGTACGGGACTACCCTACACAGATACGCAGTATTTT.

Regarding this clonotype: One base away lies a much larger clone, so this may be a sequencing read error. The gene calls are TRBV7-9 and TRBJ1-3; unclear D gene. CDR1 is SEHNR and CDR2 is FQNEAQ in the germline V gene (reference sequence). The CDR3 contains 14 residues. CDR3 sequence: CASTPDVSGNTMYF. The CDR3 DNA is TGTGCCAGCACCCCGGATGTCTCTGGAAACACCATGTATTTT.

The chain has TRBV14 and TRBJ2-7; 11 nucleotides match TRBD2. Germline CDR1 SGHDN, CDR2 FVKESK. The length of the CDR3 is 14 residues. V lost 3 bases to trimming and J lost 6 bases; unmatched junction nucleotides: 4. The CDR3 DNA reads TGTGCCAGCAGCCAGGTCGGACTAGCGGGCGAGCAGTACTTC. This translates into CASSQVGLAGEQYF.

The rearrangement uses TRBV7-9 and TRBJ2-7; D call uncertain. The CDR3 runs 13 residues. Trimming removed 8 bases from V and 6 bases from J, with 17 bases in between. Per germline, CDR1 SEHNR and CDR2 FQNEAQ (reference sequence). CDR3 amino acids: CASSKVGVREQYF. The CDR3 DNA reads TGTGCCAGCTCGAAAGTAGGTGTTCGCGAGCAGTACTTC. Full variable domain (outside the CDR3, taken from reference TRBV7-9 and TRBJ2-7): DTGVSQNPRHKITKRGQNVTFRCDPISEHNRLYWYRQTLGQGPEFLTYFQNEAQLEKSRLLSDRFSAERPKGSFSTLEIQRTEQGDSAMYLCASSKVGVREQYFGPGTRLTVT.

The chain combines TRBV15 with TRBJ1-6, with 8 bases lining up with TRBD1. There are 15 residues in the CDR3. After removal of 5 bases from V and 9 bases from J, the junction contained 9 bases not matched to a gene. Germline CDR1 is LNHNV and CDR2 is YYDKDF (reference sequence). This CDR3 reads CATSLRTGLRSPLHF. The CDR3 DNA sequence: TGTGCCACCAGCCTCCGGACAGGGCTTCGTTCACCCCTCCACTTT.

The table lists this clonotype with many counts. The rearrangement uses TRBV5-1 and TRBJ2-7; TRBD1 agrees at 8 bases. The junction had 8 bases not matched to a gene; V was cut back by 7 bases and J by 5 bases. Germline CDR1 SGHRS, CDR2 YFSETQ. This CDR3 region has 13 residues. The chain's CDR3 is CASGDRPWHEQYF. CDR3 nucleotides: TGCGCCAGCGGGGACAGGCCGTGGCACGAGCAGTACTTC. Complete variable domain (other parts from reference TRBV5-1 and TRBJ2-7): KAGVTQTPRYLIKTRGQQVTLSCSPISGHRSVSWYQQTPGQGLQFLFEYFSETQRNKGNFPGRFSGRQFSNSRSEMNVSTLELGDSALYLCASGDRPWHEQYFGPGTRLTVT.

This clonotype was seen a single time. The gene calls are TRBV5-1 and TRBJ2-2; the match to TRBD2 covers 9 bases. CDR1 SGHRS and CDR2 YFSETQ come from the germline V gene. This CDR3 is 15 amino acids long. V lost 2 bases and J lost 3; bases outside the gene matches: 2. CDR3 sequence reads: CASSFVAGDTGELFF. The CDR3 bases are TGCGCCAGCAGCTTTGTAGCGGGAGACACCGGGGAGCTGTTTTTT.

This clonotype appeared many times. The rearrangement uses TRBV15 and TRBJ1-4, with D maybe TRBD1 (5 bases). The ends were cut back, 7 bases at V and 8 bases at J, with 20 bases in the middle. CDR1 is LNHNV, CDR2 YYDKDF, per germline (reference sequence). CDR3 size: 15 residues. The DNA of the CDR3 is TGTGCCACCACAGTCGATCGGGGCGCCGGGGAAAAACTGTTTTTT. Protein: CATTVDRGAGEKLFF.

The chain combines TRBV11-2 with TRBJ2-7; TRBD2 might be the D (6 bases). V lost 6 bases and J lost 1, with 16 bases in between. This CDR3 has 15 amino acids. CDR1 and CDR2 from the germline V gene are SGHAT and FQNNGV. The CDR3 region is CASSRLGTGSYEQYF. The CDR3 coding sequence is TGTGCCAGCAGTAGACTCGGGACTGGATCCTACGAGCAGTACTTC.

This clonotype was seen only a few times. This chain uses TRBV7-6 with TRBJ2-7; D not resolved. V was shortened by 5 bases and J by 2 bases, with 16 bases between the two germline ends. Germline-derived CDR1 and CDR2 are SGHVS and FNYEAQ. This CDR3 contains 15 residues. CDR3 loop: CASSQAPQITYEQYF. CDR3 in DNA: TGTGCCAGCAGCCAAGCGCCACAGATTACCTACGAGCAGTACTTC.